Each of the 27 T cell receptor beta chains below was sequenced from the same sample in a study of OX40 agonist ivuxolimab in advanced cancers. The table came from immunoSEQ multiplex PCR; TCRdb's copy has only in-frame clones and leaves some out. In the table there are 75,000 or so clones, roughly 86% of which are singletons. The input for sequencing was CD4+ or CD8+ T cells sorted from blood, taken in a trial of the OX40 agonist ivuxolimab. These receptors originate from an adult with an advanced solid tumor such as melanoma, head and neck, liver or kidney cancer.

This chain connects TRBV6-6 to TRBJ2-4; 7 bases are a match to TRBD2. CDR3 length: 16 residues. Germline V gene lookup returns CDR1 MNHNY and CDR2 SVGAGI (reference sequence). J was trimmed by 3 bases and V by 0 bases; bases with no gene match: 5. The DNA of the CDR3 is TGTGCCAGCAGTTACTCTGCGGGAGCAGGCAAAAACATTCAGTACTTC. Amino acid sequence: CASSYSAGAGKNIQYF.

The gene calls are TRBV7-2 and TRBJ1-1, with 11 bases matching TRBD1. Germline V CDR1 and CDR2: SGHTA, FQGNSA. V was pared by 5 bases and J by 4 bases, with 3 bases of the junction left unmatched. The CDR3 has 14 residues. The CDR3 region is CASSLGQGVTEAFF. The CDR3 region has the DNA TGTGCCAGCAGCCTGGGACAGGGGGTCACTGAAGCTTTCTTT.

This clone was found a few times. The gene calls are TRBV19 and TRBJ2-2; a weak D match, TRBD1 (5 bases). The CDR3 loop spans 15 amino acids. The V end was cut by 3 bases, the J end by 0 bases, with 8 bases between. The germline V gene has CDR1 LNHDA and CDR2 SQIVND (reference sequence). CDR3 sequence reads: CASSILGANTGELFF. For the CDR3, the DNA is TGTGCCAGTAGTATTCTAGGGGCGAACACCGGGGAGCTGTTTTTT.

The rearrangement joins TRBV4-3 to TRBJ2-7; the D is unclear. V lost 3 bases, J lost 3 bases, and 9 bases lay in between. The germline V gene encodes CDR1 LGHNA and CDR2 YSLEER. This CDR3 comprises 13 residues. CDR3: CASSHQGGYEQYF. The CDR3 DNA follows: TGCGCCAGCAGCCACCAAGGCGGCTACGAGCAGTACTTC.

The chain combines TRBV5-8 with TRBJ2-1, with a tentative D call TRBD1 (6 bases). Trimming took off 5 bases at V and 0 bases at J, with 12 bases between the two ends. The CDR3 extends over 15 amino acids. Germline lookup yields CDR1 SGHTS and CDR2 YDEGEE. DNA of the CDR3: TGTGCCAGCAGGCAGGACAGTAGCTCCTACAATGAGCAGTTCTTC. Translated: CASRQDSSSYNEQFF.

This chain connects TRBV5-1 to TRBJ1-1; D not resolved. The CDR3 consists of 13 residues. Germline assignment: CDR1 SGHRS and CDR2 YFSETQ. Trimming shortened V by 7 bases and J by 6 bases, and 16 bases separated the two germline ends. Here the CDR3 reads CASSFDGVPEAFF. Written as DNA, the CDR3 is TGCGCCAGCTCTTTTGATGGGGTTCCTGAAGCTTTCTTT. The entire variable domain, with the rest obtained from reference TRBV5-1 and TRBJ1-1, is as follows: KAGVTQTPRYLIKTRGQQVTLSCSPISGHRSVSWYQQTPGQGLQFLFEYFSETQRNKGNFPGRFSGRQFSNSRSEMNVSTLELGDSALYLCASSFDGVPEAFFGQGTRLTVV.

In the case of this clone: The identical CDR3 is also encoded by other nucleotide sequences in the sample. V and J are TRBV4-1 and TRBJ2-7; tentative D call: TRBD1 (5 bases). CDR1 and CDR2 (germline): MGHRA, YSYEKL. The CDR3 has 15 amino acids. Trimming took off 0 bases at V and 2 bases at J, with 11 bases between the two ends. This CDR3 reads CASSQDFPGPYEQYF. CDR3 coding DNA: TGCGCCAGCAGCCAAGATTTCCCAGGGCCCTACGAGCAGTACTTC.

V is TRBV5-4 and J is TRBJ2-1; weak D call: TRBD2 (6 bases). CDR3 size: 15 residues. From germline, CDR1 is SGHNT and CDR2 YYREEE (reference sequence). V lost 1 base and J lost 2, with 10 bases in between. Written as DNA, the CDR3 is TGTGCCAGCAGCTTGACGGCGGGGACCTACAATGAGCAGTTCTTC. Protein product: CASSLTAGTYNEQFF.

The chain employs TRBV2 and TRBJ2-3, with TRBD1 as a possible D gene (6 bases). The V end was cut by 6 bases, the J end by 1 base, with 8 bases between. Germline-derived CDR1 and CDR2 are SNHLY and FYNNEI. This CDR3 is built from 13 residues. CDR3 loop: CASRDSGTDTQYF. The DNA of the CDR3 is TGTGCCAGCAGGGACAGCGGCACAGATACGCAGTATTTT.

The chain recombines TRBV15 with TRBJ1-6, with 7 bases lining up with TRBD1. The CDR3 runs to 15 residues. V lost 5 bases to trimming and J lost 9 bases; unmatched junction nucleotides: 10. Germline values: CDR1 LNHNV, CDR2 YYDKDF (reference sequence). This CDR3 is CATSARQGLASPLHF. The CDR3 DNA sequence: TGTGCCACCAGCGCCAGACAGGGTTTGGCTTCACCCCTCCACTTT.

This clone was observed a handful of times. The chain uses TRBV25-1 and TRBJ2-7, with D unresolved. This CDR3 spans 14 amino acids. Germline CDR1 MGHDK, CDR2 SYGVNS. Deletions cut 2 bases from V and 3 bases from J, with 11 bases between. The CDR3 DNA sequence: TGTGCCAGCAGTGAACCCGGAATGGGCTACGAGCAGTACTTC. It yields the protein CASSEPGMGYEQYF.

The rearrangement joins TRBV5-1 to TRBJ2-2; D might be TRBD2 (6 bases). The CDR3 spans 15 residues. V gave up 1 base and J gave up 3 bases, with 10 bases separating them. From germline, CDR1 is SGHRS and CDR2 YFSETQ. The chain's CDR3 is CASSLSGDYTGELFF. The CDR3 coding sequence is TGCGCCAGCAGCTTGAGTGGGGACTACACCGGGGAGCTGTTTTTT.

The rearrangement uses TRBV5-6 and TRBJ2-2, with 8 bases matching TRBD1. The CDR3 has 19 amino acids. The junction had 17 bases not matched to a gene; V was cut back by 4 bases and J by 3 bases. Germline CDR1 and CDR2: SGHDT and YYEEEE. CDR3: CASSPLGRGRTNDTGELFF. DNA for the CDR3: TGTGCCAGCAGCCCTTTGGGCAGGGGGCGAACGAACGACACCGGGGAGCTGTTTTTT.

This clone was seen once. The chain employs TRBV30 and TRBJ1-2; the D gene is possibly TRBD1 (6 bases). This CDR3 comprises 14 residues. The V gene lost 0 bases and the J gene lost 2 bases, with 10 bases spanning the gap. Germline V gives CDR1 GTSNPN, CDR2 SVGIG (reference sequence). The CDR3 region has the DNA TGTGCCTGGAGTGTACCTCAGGGGAACTATGGCTACACCTTC. It yields the protein CAWSVPQGNYGYTF. Full variable domain (outside the CDR3, taken from reference TRBV30 and TRBJ1-2): SQTIHQWPATLVQPVGSPLSLECTVEGTSNPNLYWYRQAAGRGLQLLFYSVGIGQISSEVPQNLSASRPQDRQFILSSKKLLLSDSGFYLCAWSVPQGNYGYTFGSGTRLTVV.

The genes are TRBV27 and TRBJ2-3; the D is unclear. Germline CDR1 and CDR2: MNHEY and SMNVEV (reference sequence). The V gene lost 3 bases and the J gene lost 0 bases, with 7 bases spanning the gap. The CDR3 has 14 residues. In DNA form, the CDR3 reads TGTGCCAGCAGTTTTTCGCACAGCACAGATACGCAGTATTTT. Encoded protein: CASSFSHSTDTQYF.

The chain recombines TRBV13 with TRBJ2-1; 11 nucleotides agree with TRBD1. J lost 6 bases, V lost 6 bases, and 16 bases had no gene match. The CDR3 contains 18 residues. From germline, CDR1 is PRHDT and CDR2 FYEKMQ (reference sequence). The chain's CDR3 is CASSRTGGNQVAGNEQFF. The CDR3 bases are TGTGCCAGCAGTCGGACAGGGGGCAACCAGGTAGCGGGCAATGAGCAGTTCTTC.

This clone was seen only once. J is TRBJ1-1 and V is TRBV7-2, with D hard to call. This CDR3 has 14 amino acids. Per germline, CDR1 SGHTA and CDR2 FQGNSA. Trimming removed 1 base at V and 6 bases at J, with 12 bases between. The CDR3 DNA reads TGTGCCAGCAGCTTAGTGGTTACGGGATCTGAAGCTTTCTTT. This gives the protein CASSLVVTGSEAFF.

J is TRBJ2-1 and V is TRBV27, with TRBD2 matching over 9 bases. The CDR3 totals 16 residues. J lost 2 bases, V lost 5 bases, and 7 bases had no gene match. Germline V gives CDR1 MNHEY, CDR2 SMNVEV (reference sequence). The CDR3 loop is CASSPQTSGTYNEQFF. The CDR3 DNA sequence: TGTGCCAGCAGTCCCCAGACTAGCGGCACCTACAATGAGCAGTTCTTC.

V gene TRBV2 combines with J gene TRBJ2-1; 11 nucleotides match TRBD2. This CDR3 is 15 amino acids long. V trimming: 6 bases; J trimming: 6 bases; junction bases outside the gene matches: 7. Germline values: CDR1 SNHLY, CDR2 FYNNEI. The CDR3 DNA reads as TGTGCCAGCAGGATAGCGGGGGGGCCAGTCAATGAGCAGTTCTTC. Translated, it gives CASRIAGGPVNEQFF.

The chain employs TRBV6-9 and TRBJ1-4; TRBD1 aligns across 9 bases. The germline CDR1 and CDR2 sequences are MNHGY and SVAAGI. V trimming: 4 bases; J trimming: 2 bases; junction bases outside the gene matches: 8. CDR3 size: 17 residues. CDR3 nucleotides: TGTGCCAGCAGTTCTCCGGGACAGGGAATGACTAATGAAAAACTGTTTTTT. It translates to CASSSPGQGMTNEKLFF.

This rearrangement joins TRBV10-3 to TRBJ1-1; D not resolved. This CDR3 contains 13 residues. V dropped 3 bases and J dropped 1 base, with 6 bases sitting between them. CDR1 and CDR2 (germline): ENHRY, SYGVKD. The CDR3: CAISDYKNTEAFF. The DNA for the CDR3 is TGTGCCATCAGTGACTACAAGAACACTGAAGCTTTCTTT.

V gene TRBV5-1 combines with J gene TRBJ1-1; 8 bases match TRBD1. This CDR3 region has 15 residues. The V gene end was trimmed by 4 bases and the J gene end by 5 bases; junction bases not matched to a gene: 10. CDR1 and CDR2 from the germline V gene are SGHRS and YFSETQ. This CDR3 is CASSPRQGYATEAFF. DNA for the CDR3: TGCGCCAGCAGCCCAAGACAGGGGTACGCGACTGAAGCTTTCTTT. Full variable domain (remainder filled in from reference TRBV5-1 and TRBJ1-1): KAGVTQTPRYLIKTRGQQVTLSCSPISGHRSVSWYQQTPGQGLQFLFEYFSETQRNKGNFPGRFSGRQFSNSRSEMNVSTLELGDSALYLCASSPRQGYATEAFFGQGTRLTVV.

The chain employs TRBV5-1 and TRBJ2-3; D unclear. This CDR3 has 14 amino acids. Germline V gene sequence: CDR1 SGHRS, CDR2 YFSETQ. V lost 1 base to trimming and J lost 2 bases, with 8 bases between them. The CDR3 DNA follows: TGCGCCAGCAGCTTGAGGCAGGCCACAGATACGCAGTATTTT. Translation: CASSLRQATDTQYF.

The rearrangement joins TRBV30 to TRBJ1-1; unclear D gene. The CDR3 is 13 amino acids. CDR1 and CDR2 (germline): GTSNPN, SVGIG (reference sequence). Trimming took off 5 bases at V and 0 bases at J, with 10 bases between the two ends. The DNA for the CDR3 is TGTGCCTGGTCTCTTCAGTTGAACACTGAAGCTTTCTTT. Residues: CAWSLQLNTEAFF.

This clone was seen only once. The V and J genes are TRBV10-3 and TRBJ1-1; TRBD1 is a possible D gene (6 bases). In germline, CDR1 is ENHRY, CDR2 SYGVKD. This CDR3 has 16 residues. V was shortened by 4 bases and J by 5 bases, with 20 bases between the two germline ends. DNA of the CDR3: TGTGCCATCAGTGCAACAGGGCCGAGTCGAGGGACTGAAGCTTTCTTT. Protein sequence: CAISATGPSRGTEAFF.

The rearrangement joins TRBV6-1 to TRBJ2-5; D not certain. The J call may be mistaken, given a closer DNA end match to TRBJ2-7. Germline V gives CDR1 MNHNS, CDR2 SASEGT. This CDR3 region has 13 residues. The CDR3 bases are TGTGCCAGCCGACACGGAACGGCCTACGAGCAGTACTTC. Translation gives CASRHGTAYEQYF.

CDR3 in amino acids: CASSLRGGRRNEQFF. CDR3 DNA sequence: TGTGCCAGCAGCTTAAGAGGGGGCCGGAGGAATGAGCAGTTCTTC. The genes are TRBV7-2 and TRBJ2-1; TRBD1 agrees at 7 bases. The V gene's germline CDR1 is SGHTA and CDR2 FQGNSA. The CDR3 spans 15 residues. V lost 2 bases, J lost 7 bases, and 8 bases stayed unmatched.